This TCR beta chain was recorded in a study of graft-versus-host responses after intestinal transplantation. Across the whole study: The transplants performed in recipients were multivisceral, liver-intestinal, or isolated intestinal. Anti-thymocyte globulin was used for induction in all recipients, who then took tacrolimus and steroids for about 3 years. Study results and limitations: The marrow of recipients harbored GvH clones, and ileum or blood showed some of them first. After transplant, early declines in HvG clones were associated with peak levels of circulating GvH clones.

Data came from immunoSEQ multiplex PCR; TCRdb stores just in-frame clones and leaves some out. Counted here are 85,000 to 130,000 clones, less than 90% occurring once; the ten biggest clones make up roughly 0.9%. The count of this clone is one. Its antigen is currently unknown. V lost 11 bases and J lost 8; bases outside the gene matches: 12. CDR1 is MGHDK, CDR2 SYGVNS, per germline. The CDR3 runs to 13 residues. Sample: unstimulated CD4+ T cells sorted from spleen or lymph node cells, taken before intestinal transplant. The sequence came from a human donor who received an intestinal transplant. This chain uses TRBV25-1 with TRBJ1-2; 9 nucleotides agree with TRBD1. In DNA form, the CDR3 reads TGTGCCTCAGAATTTGGACAGGGGACAGGCTACACCTTC. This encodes CASEFGQGTGYTF.